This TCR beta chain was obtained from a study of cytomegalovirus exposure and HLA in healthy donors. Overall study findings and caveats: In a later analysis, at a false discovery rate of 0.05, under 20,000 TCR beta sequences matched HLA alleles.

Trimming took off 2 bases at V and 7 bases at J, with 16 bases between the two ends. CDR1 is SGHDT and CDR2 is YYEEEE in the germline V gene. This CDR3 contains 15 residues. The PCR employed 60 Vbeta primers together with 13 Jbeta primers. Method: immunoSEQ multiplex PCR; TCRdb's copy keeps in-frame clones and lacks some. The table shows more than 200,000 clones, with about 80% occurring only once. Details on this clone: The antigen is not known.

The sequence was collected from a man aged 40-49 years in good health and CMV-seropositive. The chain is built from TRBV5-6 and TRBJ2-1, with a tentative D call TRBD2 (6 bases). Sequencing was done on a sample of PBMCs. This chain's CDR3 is CASSFIDLGRNEQFF. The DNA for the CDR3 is TGTGCCAGCAGCTTCATTGACTTAGGGAGGAATGAGCAGTTCTTC.